Presented here are 32 T cell receptor beta chains from one specimen sequenced in a study of blood T cell repertoires in COVID-19. Generated by immunoSEQ multiplex PCR, the TCRdb table keeps only in-frame clones and is missing some. The table lists more than 130,000 clones, roughly four fifths of them singletons. Sequencing was done on a sample of peripheral blood. All receptors derive from a woman aged 80 or over in a cohort sampled during active or convalescent COVID-19.

The chain joins TRBV7-3 to TRBJ2-2, with 12 nucleotides matching TRBD2. V gave up 2 bases and J gave up 6 bases; unmatched junction bases: 10. CDR1 is SGHTA, CDR2 FQGTGA, per germline. The CDR3 length is 18 residues. The CDR3 nucleotides are TGTGCCAGCAGCTTACGGCCCATTCCTAGCGGGGGGGCCGGGGAGCTGTTTTTT. Its protein is CASSLRPIPSGGAGELFF.

The chain couples TRBV7-9 to TRBJ2-5; 9 bases are a match to TRBD1. This CDR3 comprises 15 residues. Germline trimming cut 5 bases from V and 4 bases from J; bases unmatched to any gene: 8. CDR1 is SEHNR and CDR2 is FQNEAQ in the germline V gene (reference sequence). CDR3 region: CASSADTGGRETQYF. The DNA of the CDR3 is TGTGCCAGCAGCGCCGATACAGGGGGCCGAGAGACCCAGTACTTC.

The rearrangement links TRBV15 to TRBJ2-7; TRBD1 is a possible D gene (6 bases). Trimming cost V 0 bases and J 2 bases, with 17 bases left between them. Germline V gene lookup returns CDR1 LNHNV and CDR2 YYDKDF (reference sequence). This CDR3 is built from 17 residues. In DNA, the CDR3 is TGTGCCACCAGCAGAGAAAGCTTGGACAGCCTTACCTACGAGCAGTACTTC. It yields the protein CATSRESLDSLTYEQYF.

In its sample, this clone was seen once. The genes are TRBV2 and TRBJ1-2; TRBD1 matches at 7 bases. J gave up 8 bases and V 6 bases, and 15 bases lay outside the gene matches. Germline assignment: CDR1 SNHLY and CDR2 FYNNEI. The CDR3 is 15 amino acids. For the CDR3, the DNA is TGTGCCAGCAGAAGCCTACAGGGGAAGTTACGGGGCTACACCTTC. Translation gives CASRSLQGKLRGYTF.

This clone is a singleton in its sample. The rearrangement uses TRBV19 and TRBJ1-2; 9 bases are a match to TRBD1. The germline CDR1 and CDR2 sequences are LNHDA and SQIVND (reference sequence). Trimming at V came to 6 bases and at J to 2 bases, leaving 1 base not matched to a gene. The length of the CDR3 is 13 residues. The CDR3 reads CASRDRGNYGYTF. DNA for the CDR3: TGTGCCAGTAGGGACAGGGGAAACTATGGCTACACCTTC.

The chain employs TRBV7-2 and TRBJ2-2; D not resolved. This CDR3 spans 15 amino acids. The V gene lost 0 bases and the J gene lost 3 bases, with 8 bases spanning the gap. Germline CDR1 SGHTA, CDR2 FQGNSA. Here the CDR3 DNA reads TGTGCCAGCAGCTTAGCTCCCCAGTACACCGGGGAGCTGTTTTTT. Protein product: CASSLAPQYTGELFF.

The chain joins TRBV5-5 to TRBJ2-3; 13 nucleotides match TRBD2. V shed 2 bases and J 1 base; nucleotides not matched to a gene: 7. The CDR3 consists of 18 residues. Germline CDR1 and CDR2: SGHKS and YYEKEE (reference sequence). The DNA of the CDR3 is TGTGCCAGCAGCTTTACAAAACTAGCGGGGGGGGGCACAGATACGCAGTATTTT. Protein product: CASSFTKLAGGGTDTQYF.

The chain is built from TRBV10-3 and TRBJ1-1; D gene uncertain. The CDR3 runs 15 residues. CDR1 is ENHRY, CDR2 SYGVKD, per germline. V was shortened by 4 bases and J by 0 bases, with 12 bases between the two germline ends. CDR3 nucleotide sequence: TGTGCCATCAGTGGGTCCTATGGTGTGAACACTGAAGCTTTCTTT. Its translation: CAISGSYGVNTEAFF.

The chain uses TRBV6-5 and TRBJ1-5; D uncertain. Trimming removed 7 bases from V and 3 bases from J, with 16 bases in between. The germline V gene encodes CDR1 MNHEY and CDR2 SVGAGI. CDR3 size: 15 residues. The CDR3 protein is CASKWEGRSNQPQHF. In nucleotides, the CDR3 is TGTGCCAGCAAGTGGGAAGGGAGGTCCAATCAGCCCCAGCATTTT.

V gene TRBV12-3 or TRBV12-4 combines with J gene TRBJ2-2; no clear D gene. This CDR3 has 13 residues. Trimming took off 9 bases at V and 2 bases at J, with 10 bases between the two ends. CDR3 residues: CASLDTNTGELFF. The DNA of the CDR3 is TGTGCCAGTCTCGACACTAACACCGGGGAGCTGTTTTTT.

This clone was found a few times. The V call is TRBV14, the J call TRBJ1-3, with D perhaps TRBD1 (5 bases). This CDR3 is built from 13 residues. Trimming took 5 bases from V and 2 from J, leaving 7 bases between them. Germline V CDR1 and CDR2: SGHDN, FVKESK. The CDR3: CASSARAGNTIYF. The CDR3 DNA reads as TGTGCCAGCAGCGCCAGGGCTGGAAACACCATATATTTT.

This clone was counted a single time. The chain recombines TRBV7-3 with TRBJ2-5; D perhaps matches TRBD2 (6 bases). CDR1 is SGHTA, CDR2 FQGTGA, per germline. The CDR3 runs 14 residues. V lost 5 bases, J lost 5 bases, and 15 bases lay in between. In DNA form, the CDR3 reads TGTGCCAGCAGCCCGACTAGTCACCGTGAGACCCAGTACTTC. The encoded protein is CASSPTSHRETQYF.

V usage is TRBV3-1 (or the pseudogene TRBV3-2) and J usage is TRBJ2-2; weak D call: TRBD1 (6 bases). V lost 6 bases, J lost 0 bases, and 17 bases lay in between. Germline V lookup: CDR1 LGHDT, CDR2 YNNKEL (reference sequence). The CDR3 runs to 17 residues. DNA for the CDR3: TGTGCCAGCAGTTATTTTGTACCAGGGGCGAACACCGGGGAGCTGTTTTTT. Its translation is CASSYFVPGANTGELFF.

The rearrangement links TRBV11-2 to TRBJ2-7; 9 bases align to TRBD1. The CDR3 is made up of 18 amino acids. V shed 5 bases and J 6 bases; nucleotides not matched to a gene: 20. In germline, CDR1 is SGHAT, CDR2 FQNNGV. The DNA for the CDR3 is TGTGCCAGCAGCCGTATCCCGGGACAGGGTGTTACTAACGCCGAGCAGTACGTC. Its protein is CASSRIPGQGVTNAEQYV.

The V gene is TRBV7-9, the J gene TRBJ2-3; maybe TRBD1 (6 bases). The germline V gene encodes CDR1 SEHNR and CDR2 FQNEAQ (reference sequence). This CDR3 contains 13 residues. Trimming cost V 8 bases and J 2 bases, with 11 bases left between them. The chain's CDR3 is CASSGQLTDTQYF. CDR3 sequence (DNA): TGTGCCAGCTCTGGACAGCTCACAGATACGCAGTATTTT.

The rearrangement links TRBV11-3 to TRBJ1-1; 8 bases line up with TRBD1. Looked up from germline, CDR1 is SGHNT and CDR2 is YENEEA. This CDR3 spans 14 amino acids. Unmatched junction bases numbered 12, after V lost 5 bases and J lost 10 bases. The CDR3 region has the DNA TGTGCCAGCAGCCAACGCGGCGCAGGGGGCCGAGCTTTCTTT. Protein product: CASSQRGAGGRAFF. Drawing the rest from reference TRBV11-3 and TRBJ1-1, the complete variable domain is EAGVVQSPRYKIIEKKQPVAFWCNPISGHNTLYWYLQNLGQGPELLIRYENEEAVDDSQLPKDRFSAERLKGVDSTLKIQPAELGDSAVYLCASSQRGAGGRAFFGQGTRLTVV.

The CDR3 region is CASSFSGGRNSPLHF. CDR3 nucleotide sequence: TGTGCCAGCAGTTTTTCGGGGGGCAGGAATTCACCCCTCCACTTT. This chain connects TRBV28 to TRBJ1-6, with D possibly matching TRBD1 (6 bases). CDR1 MDHEN and CDR2 SYDVKM come from the germline V gene. CDR3 length: 15 residues. The V gene lost 3 bases and the J gene lost 7 bases, with 13 bases spanning the gap.

The V and J genes are TRBV7-8 and TRBJ1-5, with D perhaps TRBD1 (5 bases). The CDR3 is 15 amino acids. Trimming took 1 base from V and 0 from J, leaving 7 bases between them. Germline V gene data show CDR1 as SGHVS and CDR2 as FQNEAQ. CDR3 amino acids: CASSLGQHSNQPQHF. The CDR3 DNA follows: TGTGCCAGCAGCTTAGGACAGCATAGCAATCAGCCCCAGCATTTT.

The sample holds a few counts of this clone. The rearrangement links TRBV5-4 to TRBJ2-1; 9 bases line up with TRBD1. This CDR3 is 20 amino acids long. V dropped 0 bases and J dropped 6; count of bases not matched to a gene: 19. Germline V CDR1 and CDR2: SGHNT, YYREEE (reference sequence). The DNA for the CDR3 is TGTGCCAGCAGCTTGGTGGCTTACAGGGGGCGTAGCCATTCGGCCAATGAGCAGTTCTTC. It is translated as CASSLVAYRGRSHSANEQFF.

This chain uses TRBV6-5 with TRBJ1-1; D not resolved. V dropped 2 bases and J dropped 3 bases, with 10 bases sitting between them. Germline CDR1 and CDR2: MNHEY and SVGAGI. This CDR3 region has 14 residues. CDR3 sequence: CASSYSTGDTEAFF. CDR3 nucleotides: TGTGCCAGCAGTTACAGCACGGGAGACACTGAAGCTTTCTTT.

The rearrangement links TRBV11-2 to TRBJ1-6; 9 nucleotides align to TRBD1. The ends lost 1 base at V and 8 bases at J; junction bases unmatched: 3. This CDR3 has 15 amino acids. The germline V gene has CDR1 SGHAT and CDR2 FQNNGV. For the CDR3, the DNA is TGTGCCAGCAGCTTAGGGGACAGGGCTTATTCACCCCTCCACTTT. Translation gives CASSLGDRAYSPLHF.

The chain is built from TRBV5-1 and TRBJ2-5; 7 bases agree with TRBD1. CDR3 length: 16 amino acids. With 0 bases clipped from V and 1 base from J, the junction kept 6 bases outside the gene matches. The germline gives CDR1 SGHRS, CDR2 YFSETQ. The DNA of the CDR3 is TGCGCCAGCAGCTTGGGTGCGACAGGGTTCCAAGAGACCCAGTACTTC. Translation gives CASSLGATGFQETQYF.

The V and J genes are TRBV12-3 or TRBV12-4 and TRBJ2-2; no clear D gene. CDR3 length: 12 residues. V was trimmed by 2 bases and J by 12 bases, leaving 10 bases between them. In DNA form, the CDR3 reads TGTGCCAGCAGTTTATCCGCCCTAAAGCTGTTTTTT. Translating it yields CASSLSALKLFF.

The chain is built from TRBV5-1 and TRBJ1-2, with TRBD1 identical over 7 bases. Germline CDR1 is SGHRS and CDR2 is YFSETQ. The CDR3 is 14 amino acids. Losses at the gene ends were 4 bases for V and 1 base for J; bases not matched to a gene: 4. CDR3 residues: CASSPGQFNYGYTF. The CDR3 nucleotides are TGCGCCAGCAGCCCGGGACAGTTTAACTATGGCTACACCTTC.

The V and J genes are TRBV18 and TRBJ2-1; D unresolved. The germline V and J ends were trimmed by 1 base and 8 bases, with 9 bases remaining between them. Germline V gives CDR1 KGHSH, CDR2 LQKENI. CDR3 length: 13 residues. The CDR3: CASSPLNGDEQFF. CDR3 bases: TGTGCCAGCTCACCACTGAATGGAGATGAGCAGTTCTTC.

This clone occurred once. The chain carries TRBV7-3 and TRBJ1-1, with a tentative D call TRBD1 (6 bases). CDR1 and CDR2 from the germline V gene are SGHTA and FQGTGA. V shed 4 bases and J shed 1 base, with 7 bases lying between them. This CDR3 has 13 residues. CDR3 loop: CASSSTGNTEAFF. Here the CDR3 DNA reads TGTGCCAGCAGCTCGACAGGGAACACTGAAGCTTTCTTT.

The V gene is TRBV6-6, the J gene TRBJ2-7; TRBD1 is a possible D gene (6 bases). CDR1 is MNHNY and CDR2 is SVGAGI in the germline V gene (reference sequence). The CDR3 extends over 15 amino acids. V dropped 0 bases and J dropped 4 bases, with 13 bases sitting between them. The DNA for the CDR3 is TGTGCCAGCAGTTACTCGGACAGCGAGGGGTACGAGCAGTACGTC. Translation gives CASSYSDSEGYEQYV.

The chain has TRBV2 and TRBJ1-6, with 11 bases identical to TRBD1. V was clipped by 5 bases and J by 9 bases; unmatched bases: 15. Germline CDR1 is SNHLY and CDR2 is FYNNEI. The CDR3 runs to 18 residues. The chain's CDR3 is CASSSGTGGSYWVSPLHF. DNA for the CDR3: TGTGCCAGCAGTTCCGGGACAGGGGGGAGCTATTGGGTTTCACCCCTCCACTTT.

The V call is TRBV5-1, the J call TRBJ2-2; no clear D. Trimming took 3 bases from V and 6 from J, leaving 9 bases between them. Germline V lookup: CDR1 SGHRS, CDR2 YFSETQ. The CDR3 consists of 13 residues. The CDR3 region is CASSSTVAGELFF. CDR3 sequence (DNA): TGCGCCAGCAGCTCAACTGTGGCCGGGGAGCTGTTTTTT.

This clone was counted only a few times. This chain links TRBV5-4 with TRBJ1-1, with D possibly TRBD1 on 5 matching bases. The CDR3 extends over 13 amino acids. Germline V CDR1 and CDR2: SGHNT, YYREEE (reference sequence). V shed 3 bases and J shed 5 bases, with 11 bases lying between them. The CDR3 here is CASSYDRETEAFF. The CDR3 DNA reads as TGTGCCAGCAGCTATGACAGAGAGACTGAAGCTTTCTTT.

The rearrangement links TRBV19 to TRBJ1-2, with D unresolved. The germline CDR1 and CDR2 sequences are LNHDA and SQIVND (reference sequence). Trimming took off 10 bases at V and 8 bases at J, with 32 bases between the two ends. This CDR3 is built from 17 residues. The CDR3 DNA reads TGTGCCACTAAATTGAGGGTGGATGACTCCCCAAAAGAAGGCTACACCTTC. It is translated as CATKLRVDDSPKEGYTF.

The chain carries TRBV5-4 and TRBJ1-1, with 7 positions matching TRBD1. CDR1 and CDR2 from the germline V gene are SGHNT and YYREEE (reference sequence). V dropped 2 bases and J dropped 4; count of bases not matched to a gene: 2. The CDR3 is 13 residues long. CDR3 DNA: TGTGCCAGCAGCTTAGACAGGGCCACTGAAGCTTTCTTT. Translation gives CASSLDRATEAFF. Using reference TRBV5-4 and TRBJ1-1 for the parts outside the CDR3, the full variable domain is ETGVTQSPTHLIKTRGQQVTLRCSSQSGHNTVSWYQQALGQGPQFIFQYYREEENGRGNFPPRFSGLQFPNYSSELNVNALELDDSALYLCASSLDRATEAFFGQGTRLTVV.